The T cell receptor (beta chain) under discussion was sequenced for a study of CD8+ T cells in alopecia areata (dated by TCRdb to 2016 to 2019). For the study in its entirety: Treated patients were enrolled in an open-label pilot trial of oral tofacitinib at 5 to 10 mg twice daily for moderate-to-severe alopecia areata. Tofacitinib was given for 6 to 18 months, followed by 6 months of follow-up off drug to assess delayed response and recurrence. The SALT score, which quantifies the percentage of affected scalp surface area, was used to measure disease severity in treated patients. High-throughput TCRbeta sequencing was used to examine T cell clonal expansion in alopecia areata in both the C3H/HeJ mouse model and human patients. Human TCRbeta sequencing covered scalp tissue and sorted CD4+ and CD8+ peripheral blood T cells from patchy and totalis/universalis alopecia areata patients and healthy controls. Biopsies were taken from tofacitinib-treated patients at baseline and at 4 and 24 weeks of treatment, and a later scalp biopsy was taken in several of the tofacitinib-treated patients. Clonality in the scalp was compared among normal scalp (n=4), patchy alopecia areata scalp (n=8), and alopecia totalis/universalis scalp (n=8). RNA was obtained with the PAXgene miRNA kit for fixed scalp, the miRNeasy kit for PBMCs, and the RNeasy kit for mouse skin. TCRbeta CDR3 regions were amplified by immunoSEQ multiplex PCR with 35 Vbeta forward and 13 Jbeta reverse primers. Study-level results and caveats: Scalp TCR repertoire analysis is complicated because resident alphabeta T cells in normal human skin are also sequenced, whereas mouse skin is dominated by gammadelta T cells. During tofacitinib treatment, many expanded lesional clones remained in scalp and blood, and this persistence may partly explain relapse after treatment is stopped. Compared with normal scalp, lesional scalp, particularly in alopecia totalis/universalis, had higher clonality and more expanded CD8+ clones, which suggests antigenic drive. Shared TCR sequences between patients were less evident than in mice, which may be partly attributable to HLA diversity in the patient population. Because the treated cohort was small and had just a single nonresponder, larger studies are needed to establish links between baseline CD8+ expansion and response. With tofacitinib, both scalp clonality and the number of expanded CD8+ clones among the top 100 scalp clones went down significantly.

The label giving this sample's time point can be read as: less than five weeks on oral tofacitinib. What the treatment or condition label conveys for this sample: oral pan-JAK inhibitor, 5-10 mg twice daily. Lesional scalp punch biopsies and peripheral blood were collected from alopecia areata patients. PBMCs were isolated by density centrifugation and stained for CD3, CD4 and CD8, after which CD4+ and CD8+ T cells were sorted on a FACSAria. Library construction relied on the immunoSEQ multiplex PCR assay. RNA was extracted from all samples and reverse transcribed into cDNA as template for TCR sequencing. First-strand cDNA was synthesized with SuperScript III using a 2:1 mix of oligo-dT and random hexamers. A synthetic immune receptor repertoire was used to measure amplification bias, and any remaining bias was corrected computationally. Per the authors' processing: Raw reads were preprocessed for error removal, and CDR3 was defined according to IMGT conventions as running from the conserved cysteine to phenylalanine. Clonality was calculated as 1 minus Shannon entropy normalized by log2 of the number of productive unique TCRs. CD4 or CD8 identity of scalp clones was inferred by cross-referencing scalp TCRbeta sequences with sorted blood CD4 and CD8 repertoires. TCRdb limited this immuneACCESS table to in-frame rearrangements with V and J called. A share of clones is missing; checked studies link under half to unresolved V genes, and the rest is unexplained. V, J and clone size derive from that table, while D and trimming were established from the DNA sequence. This sample gives 100,000 to 150,000 clones in total; 58% of them show up just once. Around 30% of the sample rests with the top ten.

The CDR3 starts with the cysteine, ends with the phenylalanine, and has 14 residues. Left in the record is the CDR3 DNA by itself, 42 bases read in frame from the first base. Taken from the germline V gene, the CDR1 and CDR2 loops are SGDLS and YYNGEE. The germline ends are 11 bases apart after V is trimmed by 3 bases and J by 2 bases. To note about this clone: The target of this receptor is not known. Base qualities are missing; no much larger clone stands one base away.

Sample: CD8+ T cells sorted from blood, taken at week 4, from a patient treated with tofacitinib. This TCR came from a human donor with alopecia areata. The V gene is TRBV9 and the J gene is TRBJ2-5; the D match is possibly TRBD1 or TRBD2, with 5 bases aligned in each. Here the CDR3 is given as CASSDWDEQETQYF. Here is the DNA: TGTGCCAGCAGCGATTGGGACGAACAAGAGACCCAGTACTTC.